Detailed here is one TCR beta chain. Study processing details: Amplification of reference gene primers was used by the study to estimate nucleated cell counts. The data were produced by immunoSEQ multiplex PCR, yet TCRdb's version contains in-frame clones alone and is incomplete. The V and J calls and clone size come from that table; D and trimming were worked out from the DNA. Here the sample spans around 330,000 clones, approximately 88% being singletons. This record comes from a study of blood T cell repertoires in COVID-19. About the study: Some COVID-19 samples were acute and others convalescent; all came from the United States, Italy and Spain. PBMCs, B-cell-depleted T cells, or T cells were the source of the cDNA or gDNA that made up the material.

Enrolment of Seattle patients took place during active infection, and they were followed longitudinally. Between the trimmed V and J ends, which lost 2 bases and 9 bases, there was a span of 13 bases. CDR3 length equals 13 residues. Germline values: CDR1 SGHAT, CDR2 FQNNGV. The source material was peripheral blood. The sequence was collected from a woman aged 25 to 39 with COVID-19, enrolled during active disease. The V gene is TRBV11-2, the J gene TRBJ1-1, with a weak D call TRBD1 (5 bases). The chain's CDR3 is CASSLTGAPQAFF. CDR3 bases: TGTGCCAGCAGCTTAACAGGCGCCCCGCAAGCTTTCTTT.